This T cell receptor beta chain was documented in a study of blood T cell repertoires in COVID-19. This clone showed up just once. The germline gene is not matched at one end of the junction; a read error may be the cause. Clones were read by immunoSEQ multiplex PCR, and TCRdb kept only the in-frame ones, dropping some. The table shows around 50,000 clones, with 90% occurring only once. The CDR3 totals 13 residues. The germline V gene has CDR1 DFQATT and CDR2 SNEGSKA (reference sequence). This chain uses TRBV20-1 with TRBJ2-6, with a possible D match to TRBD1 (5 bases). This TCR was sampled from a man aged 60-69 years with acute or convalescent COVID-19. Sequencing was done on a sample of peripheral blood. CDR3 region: CSASLTGANVPTF. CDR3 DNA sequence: TGCAGTGCTAGTCTTACTGGGGCCAACGTCCCGACTTTC.